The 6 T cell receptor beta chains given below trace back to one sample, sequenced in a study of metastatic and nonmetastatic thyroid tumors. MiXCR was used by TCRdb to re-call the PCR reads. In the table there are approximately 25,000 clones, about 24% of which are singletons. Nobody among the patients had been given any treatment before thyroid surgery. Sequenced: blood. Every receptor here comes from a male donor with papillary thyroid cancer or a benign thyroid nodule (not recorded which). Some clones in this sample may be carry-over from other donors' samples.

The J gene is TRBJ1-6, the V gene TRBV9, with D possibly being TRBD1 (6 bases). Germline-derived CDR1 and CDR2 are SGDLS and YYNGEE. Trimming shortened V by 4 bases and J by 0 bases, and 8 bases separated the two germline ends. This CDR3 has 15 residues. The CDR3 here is CASSLGGSYNSPLHF. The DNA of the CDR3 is TGTGCCAGCAGCCTAGGGGGCTCCTATAATTCACCCCTCCACTTT.

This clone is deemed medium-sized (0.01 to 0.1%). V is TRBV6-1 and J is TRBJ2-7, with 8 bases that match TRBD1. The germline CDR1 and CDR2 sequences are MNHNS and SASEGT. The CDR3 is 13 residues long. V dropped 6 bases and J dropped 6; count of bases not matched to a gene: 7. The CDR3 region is CASRQGGLGEQYF. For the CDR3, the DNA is TGTGCCAGCAGACAGGGGGGATTAGGCGAGCAGTACTTC.

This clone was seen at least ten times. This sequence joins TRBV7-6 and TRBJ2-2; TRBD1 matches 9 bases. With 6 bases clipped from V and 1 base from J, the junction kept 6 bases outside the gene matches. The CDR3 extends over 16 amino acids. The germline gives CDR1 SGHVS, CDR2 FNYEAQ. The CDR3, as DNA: TGTGCCAGCAGGTATCCGGGACAGGGGAACACCGGGGAGCTGTTTTTT. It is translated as CASRYPGQGNTGELFF.

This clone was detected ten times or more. The CDR3 here is CASRGSQETQYF. CDR3 coding DNA: TGTGCCAGCAGGGGAAGCCAAGAGACCCAGTACTTC. The rearrangement joins TRBV25-1 to TRBJ2-5; D is uncertain. V was clipped by 6 bases and J by 1 base, with 6 bases between them. CDR3 length: 12 amino acids. The V gene's germline CDR1 is MGHDK and CDR2 SYGVNS.

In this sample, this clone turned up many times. The CDR3 loop reads CASSPDPSVSYNEQFF. The CDR3 DNA reads TGCGCCAGCAGCCCAGACCCGAGCGTCTCCTACAATGAGCAGTTCTTC. The rearrangement uses TRBV5-1 and TRBJ2-1; D uncertain. This CDR3 comprises 16 residues. Per the germline V gene, CDR1 is SGHRS and CDR2 is YFSETQ. V was trimmed by 4 bases and J by 0 bases, leaving 14 bases between them.

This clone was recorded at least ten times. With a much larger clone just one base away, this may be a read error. The CDR3 coding sequence is TGCGCCAGCAGTGTCGAAGATACGCAGTATTTT. Translation gives CASSVEDTQYF. J is TRBJ2-3 and V is TRBV5-1; D not certain. Per the germline V gene, CDR1 is SGHRS and CDR2 is YFSETQ. The CDR3 runs 11 residues. Trimming stripped 5 bases from V and 5 bases from J, with 6 bases between. Based on the CDR3 plus reference TRBV5-1 and TRBJ2-3, the full variable domain is KAGVTQTPRYLIKTRGQQVTLSCSPISGHRSVSWYQQTPGQGLQFLFEYFSETQRNKGNFPGRFSGRQFSNSRSEMNVSTLELGDSALYLCASSVEDTQYFGPGTRLTVL.